This entry lists 14 T cell receptor beta chains sequenced from one sample in a study of T cell changes during pregnancy in multiple sclerosis. The method was immunoSEQ multiplex PCR; TCRdb's version includes in-frame clones alone and lacks a portion of them. Among tens of thousands of clones listed, around nine tenths were seen once. Sequenced here: CD8+ T cells from peripheral blood mononuclear cells, sampled in the second trimester of pregnancy. These receptors were taken from a female donor with multiple sclerosis, enrolled in a pregnancy study.

This chain connects TRBV30 to TRBJ2-7; possibly TRBD2 for D (7 bases). The CDR3 runs 15 residues. V gave up 0 bases and J gave up 0 bases, with 12 bases separating them. CDR1 and CDR2 from the germline V gene are GTSNPN and SVGIG (reference sequence). Here the CDR3 DNA reads TGTGCCTGGAGTGTAGGGGGGGGCCTCTCCTACGAGCAGTACTTC. Translated, it gives CAWSVGGGLSYEQYF.

J is TRBJ1-3 and V is TRBV9, with D maybe TRBD1 (5 bases). CDR3 length equals 17 residues. Trimming took 3 bases from V and 4 from J, leaving 20 bases between them. CDR1 SGDLS and CDR2 YYNGEE come from the germline V gene. The CDR3 reads CASSAAPGQGAGNTIYF. CDR3 DNA sequence: TGTGCCAGCAGCGCAGCTCCCGGGCAGGGCGCAGGAAACACCATATATTTT. Drawing the rest from reference TRBV9 and TRBJ1-3, the complete variable domain is DSGVTQTPKHLITATGQRVTLRCSPRSGDLSVYWYQQSLDQGLQFLIQYYNGEERAKGNILERFSAQQFPDLHSELNLSSLELGDSALYFCASSAAPGQGAGNTIYFGEGSWLTVV.

The chain recombines TRBV4-3 with TRBJ2-3; 14 bases fit TRBD2. The V and J ends lost 2 bases and 8 bases, in that order; junction bases with no gene match: 12. Germline V gene lookup returns CDR1 LGHNA and CDR2 YSLEER. The length of the CDR3 is 18 residues. This chain's CDR3 is CASSQQRLAGGPLSTQYF. The CDR3 DNA sequence: TGCGCCAGCAGCCAACAAAGACTAGCGGGAGGGCCGTTGAGTACGCAGTATTTT.

This chain links TRBV7-2 with TRBJ2-3; 7 bases map to TRBD2. The junction had 16 bases not matched to a gene; V was cut back by 2 bases and J by 5 bases. The CDR3 contains 18 residues. CDR1 and CDR2 from the germline V gene are SGHTA and FQGNSA. DNA for the CDR3: TGTGCCAGCAGCTTATGGTATTTTGGGGCGGGAGCGGAAGATACGCAGTATTTT. It is translated as CASSLWYFGAGAEDTQYF.

The rearrangement links TRBV4-1 to TRBJ2-2; TRBD2 is a possible D gene (5 bases). The germline CDR1 and CDR2 sequences are MGHRA and YSYEKL. CDR3 length: 15 residues. V was trimmed by 2 bases and J by 4 bases, leaving 11 bases between them. The CDR3 reads CASSQQAGATGELFF. As DNA, the CDR3 is TGCGCCAGCAGCCAACAGGCGGGTGCCACCGGGGAGCTGTTTTTT.

The chain links TRBV7-9 to TRBJ2-1; TRBD2 agrees at 10 bases. This CDR3 is 16 amino acids long. CDR1 is SEHNR, CDR2 FQNEAQ, per germline (reference sequence). After removal of 2 bases from V and 9 bases from J, the junction contained 10 bases not matched to a gene. The DNA for the CDR3 is TGTGCCAGCAGCTTAACCGGGACTAGCGCGGGGGGTGAGCAGTTCTTC. Translation gives CASSLTGTSAGGEQFF.

The chain links TRBV7-9 to TRBJ2-2, with TRBD1 as a possible D gene (6 bases). CDR3 length: 16 residues. From germline, CDR1 is SEHNR and CDR2 FQNEAQ (reference sequence). Trimming cost V 1 base and J 5 bases, with 14 bases left between them. CDR3 nucleotide sequence: TGTGCCAGCAGCTTAGGGGGGCCCGGATGGACCGGGGAGCTGTTTTTT. Amino acid sequence: CASSLGGPGWTGELFF.

The chain is built from TRBV19 and TRBJ2-3, with 8 positions matching TRBD2. The length of the CDR3 is 15 residues. Trimming took 3 bases from V and 4 from J; bases not matched to a gene: 6. CDR1 LNHDA and CDR2 SQIVND come from the germline V gene (reference sequence). CDR3 nucleotide sequence: TGTGCCAGTAGTATTCTGAGCGGGAGCGCAGATACGCAGTATTTT. The encoded protein is CASSILSGSADTQYF.

In nucleotides, the CDR3 is TGTGCCAGCAGGACTATCGGGGTACAAAACATTCAGTACTTC. Amino acid sequence: CASRTIGVQNIQYF. The chain joins TRBV6-5 to TRBJ2-4; a weak D match, TRBD2 (5 bases). Per the germline V gene, CDR1 is MNHEY and CDR2 is SVGAGI. The CDR3 has 14 residues. V lost 6 bases and J lost 5, with 14 bases in between.

J is TRBJ1-4 and V is TRBV9; 11 nucleotides match TRBD1. Germline CDR1 reads SGDLS; CDR2 reads YYNGEE. CDR3 length equals 15 residues. Trimming took 3 bases from V and 7 from J; bases not matched to a gene: 5. The CDR3 reads CASSAGTGGGEKLFF. CDR3 nucleotides: TGTGCCAGCAGCGCGGGGACAGGGGGGGGTGAAAAACTGTTTTTT. Based on the CDR3 plus reference TRBV9 and TRBJ1-4, the full variable domain is DSGVTQTPKHLITATGQRVTLRCSPRSGDLSVYWYQQSLDQGLQFLIQYYNGEERAKGNILERFSAQQFPDLHSELNLSSLELGDSALYFCASSAGTGGGEKLFFGSGTQLSVL.

A few counts support this clone. The chain has TRBV5-8 and TRBJ2-7, with TRBD2 matching 9 bases. Germline CDR1 and CDR2: SGHTS and YDEGEE. V lost 9 bases, J lost 6 bases, and 16 bases stayed unmatched. This CDR3 has 15 residues. The CDR3: CAIPLSGRPSGEQYF. Here the CDR3 DNA reads TGTGCCATTCCCCTCAGCGGGAGGCCTTCGGGCGAGCAGTACTTC.

The V and J genes are TRBV9 and TRBJ2-7; TRBD2 is a possible D gene (7 bases). V was pared by 0 bases and J by 4 bases, with 11 bases between. The CDR3 runs to 14 residues. Germline V gene data show CDR1 as SGDLS and CDR2 as YYNGEE. The CDR3, as DNA: TGTGCCAGCAGCGTAGAGGGGGGGCTATACGAGCAGTACTTC. Translating it yields CASSVEGGLYEQYF.

V is TRBV28 and J is TRBJ2-5; tentative D call: TRBD2 (6 bases). CDR3 length: 14 amino acids. V lost 4 bases and J 0 bases, leaving 9 bases between the germline ends. Germline V CDR1 and CDR2: MDHEN, SYDVKM. The CDR3 here is CASSSGLNQETQYF. CDR3 DNA sequence: TGTGCCAGCAGTTCAGGACTAAACCAAGAGACCCAGTACTTC.

The chain links TRBV2 to TRBJ2-1; D perhaps matches TRBD1 (6 bases). Germline assignment: CDR1 SNHLY and CDR2 FYNNEI. Trimming removed 7 bases at V and 0 bases at J, with 13 bases between. This CDR3 spans 15 amino acids. The CDR3 nucleotides read TGTGCCAGCAAAACAGGGCTGAGCTCCTACAATGAGCAGTTCTTC. Translation: CASKTGLSSYNEQFF. Complete variable domain (other parts from reference TRBV2 and TRBJ2-1): EPEVTQTPSHQVTQMGQEVILRCVPISNHLYFYWYRQILGQKVEFLVSFYNNEISEKSEIFDDQFSVERPDGSNFTLKIRSTKLEDSAMYFCASKTGLSSYNEQFFGPGTRLTVL.